Listed here is a single T cell receptor beta chain. This record belongs to a study of blood T cell repertoires in COVID-19. Study at large: The study drew acute and convalescent COVID-19 samples from the United States, Italy and Spain. T cells, B-cell-depleted T cells, or PBMCs provided the cDNA or gDNA that served as material.

Original processing notes: Using reference gene primer amplification, nucleated cell counts were estimated. Profiled with immunoSEQ multiplex PCR; TCRdb holds only in-frame clones, not every one. V, J and clone size are taken as reported in that table, and D and trimming were inferred from the DNA itself. This table has approximately 240,000 clones, 65% to 90% appearing once. This CDR3 has 14 residues. Germline values: CDR1 MDHEN, CDR2 SYDVKM. Trimming at V came to 5 bases and at J to 2 bases, leaving 3 bases not matched to a gene. This TCR derives from a woman of 80 years or more with active or convalescent COVID-19. V usage is TRBV28 and J usage is TRBJ1-2; 9 nucleotides line up with TRBD1. Source material: peripheral blood. This CDR3 reads CASSAGQGNYGYTF. The CDR3, as DNA: TGTGCCAGCAGTGCCGGACAGGGGAACTATGGCTACACCTTC.